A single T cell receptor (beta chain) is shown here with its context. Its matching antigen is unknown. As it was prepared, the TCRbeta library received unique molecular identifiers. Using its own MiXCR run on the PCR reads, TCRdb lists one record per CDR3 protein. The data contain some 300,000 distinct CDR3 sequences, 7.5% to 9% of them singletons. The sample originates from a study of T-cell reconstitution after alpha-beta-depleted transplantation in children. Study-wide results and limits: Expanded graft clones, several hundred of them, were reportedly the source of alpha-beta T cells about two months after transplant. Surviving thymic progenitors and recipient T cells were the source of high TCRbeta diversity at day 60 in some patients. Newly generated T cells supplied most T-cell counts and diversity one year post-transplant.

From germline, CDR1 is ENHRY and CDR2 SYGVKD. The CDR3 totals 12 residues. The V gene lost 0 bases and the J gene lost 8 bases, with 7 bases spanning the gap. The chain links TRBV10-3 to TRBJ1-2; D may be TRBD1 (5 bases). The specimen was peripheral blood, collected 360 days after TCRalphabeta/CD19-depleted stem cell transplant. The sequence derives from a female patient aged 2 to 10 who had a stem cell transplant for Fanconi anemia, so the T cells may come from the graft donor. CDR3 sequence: CAISESRQGYTF. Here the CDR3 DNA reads TGTGCCATCAGTGAGTCCCGACAGGGCTACACCTTC.